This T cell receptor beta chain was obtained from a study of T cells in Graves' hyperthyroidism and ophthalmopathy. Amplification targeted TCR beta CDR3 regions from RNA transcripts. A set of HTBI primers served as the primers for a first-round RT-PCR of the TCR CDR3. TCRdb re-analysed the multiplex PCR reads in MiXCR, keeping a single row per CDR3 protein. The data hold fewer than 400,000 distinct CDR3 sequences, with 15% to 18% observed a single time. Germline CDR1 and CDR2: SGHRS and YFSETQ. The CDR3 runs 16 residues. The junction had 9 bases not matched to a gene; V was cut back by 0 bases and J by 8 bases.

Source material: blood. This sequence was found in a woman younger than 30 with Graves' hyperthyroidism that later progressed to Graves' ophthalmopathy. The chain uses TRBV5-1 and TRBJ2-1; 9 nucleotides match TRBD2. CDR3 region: CASSLGLAGARDEQFF. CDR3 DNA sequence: TGCGCCAGCAGCTTGGGGTTAGCGGGAGCTCGGGATGAGCAGTTCTTC.